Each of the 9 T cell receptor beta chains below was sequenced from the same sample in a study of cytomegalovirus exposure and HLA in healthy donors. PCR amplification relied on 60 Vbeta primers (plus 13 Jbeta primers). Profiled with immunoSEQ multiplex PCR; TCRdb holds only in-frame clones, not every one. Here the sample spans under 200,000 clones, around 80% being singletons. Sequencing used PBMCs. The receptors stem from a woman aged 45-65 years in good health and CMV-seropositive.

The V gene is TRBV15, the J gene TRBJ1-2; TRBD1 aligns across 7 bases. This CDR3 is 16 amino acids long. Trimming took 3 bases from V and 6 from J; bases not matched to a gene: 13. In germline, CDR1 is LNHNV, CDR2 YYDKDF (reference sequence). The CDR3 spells CATSRAGQRGLNGYTF. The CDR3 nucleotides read TGTGCCACCAGCAGGGCGGGACAGCGCGGACTAAATGGCTACACCTTC. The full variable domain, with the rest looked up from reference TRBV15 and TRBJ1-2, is DAMVIQNPRYQVTQFGKPVTLSCSQTLNHNVMYWYQQKSSQAPKLLFHYYDKDFNNEADTPDNFQSRRPNTSFCFLDIRSPGLGDTAMYLCATSRAGQRGLNGYTFGSGTRLTVV.

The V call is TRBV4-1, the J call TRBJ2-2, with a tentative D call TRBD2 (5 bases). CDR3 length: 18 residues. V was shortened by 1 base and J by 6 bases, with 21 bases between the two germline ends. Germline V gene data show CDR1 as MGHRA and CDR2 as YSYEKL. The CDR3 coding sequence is TGCGCCAGCAGCCAAGCCCTTTCCGGGATTGTCGTGGCCGGGGAGCTGTTTTTT. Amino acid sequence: CASSQALSGIVVAGELFF.

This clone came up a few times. The CDR3 here is CSVAKGENEKLFF. In DNA, the CDR3 is TGCAGCGTTGCTAAGGGGGAGAATGAAAAACTGTTTTTT. This rearrangement joins TRBV29-1 to TRBJ1-4; a possible D gene is TRBD1 (6 bases). This CDR3 is 13 amino acids long. The V gene lost 4 bases and the J gene lost 5 bases, with 11 bases spanning the gap. Germline V gene sequence: CDR1 SQVTM, CDR2 ANQGSEA.

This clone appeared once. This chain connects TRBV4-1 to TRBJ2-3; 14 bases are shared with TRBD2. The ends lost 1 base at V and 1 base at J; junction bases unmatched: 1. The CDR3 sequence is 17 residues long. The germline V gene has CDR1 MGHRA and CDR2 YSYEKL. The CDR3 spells CASSQVGLAGGTDTQYF. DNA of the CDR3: TGCGCCAGCAGCCAAGTGGGACTAGCGGGAGGCACAGATACGCAGTATTTT.

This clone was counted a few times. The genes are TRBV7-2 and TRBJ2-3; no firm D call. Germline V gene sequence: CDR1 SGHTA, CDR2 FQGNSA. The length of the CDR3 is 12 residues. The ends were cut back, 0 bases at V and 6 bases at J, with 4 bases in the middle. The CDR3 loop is CASSLARDTQYF. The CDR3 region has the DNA TGTGCCAGCAGCTTAGCGCGTGATACGCAGTATTTT.

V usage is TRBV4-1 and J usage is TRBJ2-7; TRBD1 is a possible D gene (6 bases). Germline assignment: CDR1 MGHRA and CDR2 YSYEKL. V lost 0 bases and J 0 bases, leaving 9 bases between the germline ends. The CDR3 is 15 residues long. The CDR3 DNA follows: TGCGCCAGCAGCCAAGACCCAGGGGCCTCCTACGAGCAGTACTTC. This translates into CASSQDPGASYEQYF.

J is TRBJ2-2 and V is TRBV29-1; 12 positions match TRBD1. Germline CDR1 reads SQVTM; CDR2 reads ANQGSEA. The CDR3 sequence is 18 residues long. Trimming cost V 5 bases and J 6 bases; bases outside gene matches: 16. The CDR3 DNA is TGCAGCGTTTCCAAGTCCGGGACAGGGGGCGCTAGGGCCGGGGAGCTGTTTTTT. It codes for CSVSKSGTGGARAGELFF.

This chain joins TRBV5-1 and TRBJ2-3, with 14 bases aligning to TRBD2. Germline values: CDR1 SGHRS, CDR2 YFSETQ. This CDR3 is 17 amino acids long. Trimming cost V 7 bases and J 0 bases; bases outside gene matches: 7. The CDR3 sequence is CASREGLAGVSTDTQYF. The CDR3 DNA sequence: TGCGCCAGCCGGGAGGGACTAGCGGGGGTAAGCACAGATACGCAGTATTTT.

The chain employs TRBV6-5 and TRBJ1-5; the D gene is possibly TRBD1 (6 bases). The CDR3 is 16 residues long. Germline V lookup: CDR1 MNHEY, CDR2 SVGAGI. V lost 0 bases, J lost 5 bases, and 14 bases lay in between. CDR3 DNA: TGTGCCAGCAGTTACTCGTCAACAGGGTCCTATCAGCCCCAGCATTTT. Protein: CASSYSSTGSYQPQHF.